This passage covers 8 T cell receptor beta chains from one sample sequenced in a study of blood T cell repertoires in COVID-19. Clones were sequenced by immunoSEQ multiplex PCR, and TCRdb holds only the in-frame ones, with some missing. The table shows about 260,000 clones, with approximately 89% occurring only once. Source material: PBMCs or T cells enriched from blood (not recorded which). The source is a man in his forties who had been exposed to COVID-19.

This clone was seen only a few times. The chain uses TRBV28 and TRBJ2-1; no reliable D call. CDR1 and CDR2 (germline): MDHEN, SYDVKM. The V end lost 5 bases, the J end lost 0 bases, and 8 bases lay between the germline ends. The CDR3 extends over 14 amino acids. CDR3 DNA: TGTGCCAGCAGTCTCATGAGCTCCTACAATGAGCAGTTCTTC. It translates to CASSLMSSYNEQFF.

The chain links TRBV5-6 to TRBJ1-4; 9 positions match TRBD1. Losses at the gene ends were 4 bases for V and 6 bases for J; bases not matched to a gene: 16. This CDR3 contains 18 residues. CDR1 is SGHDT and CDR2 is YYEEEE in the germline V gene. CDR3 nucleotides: TGTGCCAGCAGCCTCGAACGATTAATACAGGGGGCTCATGAAAAACTGTTTTTT. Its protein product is CASSLERLIQGAHEKLFF.

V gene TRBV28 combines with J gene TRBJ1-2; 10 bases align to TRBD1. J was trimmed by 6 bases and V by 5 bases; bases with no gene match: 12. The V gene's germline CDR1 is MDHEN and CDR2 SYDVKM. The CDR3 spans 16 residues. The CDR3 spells CASSRYVDRGQDGYTF. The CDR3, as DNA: TGTGCCAGCAGTCGCTACGTCGACAGGGGGCAAGATGGCTACACCTTC.

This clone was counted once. CDR3 protein: CASSGRAGETQYF. The CDR3 DNA sequence: TGTGCCAGTAGCGGGAGGGCGGGAGAGACCCAGTACTTC. The rearrangement links TRBV19 to TRBJ2-5; 8 bases fit TRBD2. Germline-derived CDR1 and CDR2 are LNHDA and SQIVND (reference sequence). J was trimmed by 4 bases and V by 6 bases; bases with no gene match: 4. The CDR3 consists of 13 residues. The whole variable domain, filled in from reference TRBV19 and TRBJ2-5, reads DGGITQSPKYLFRKEGQNVTLSCEQNLNHDAMYWYRQDPGQGLRLIYYSQIVNDFQKGDIAEGYSVSREKKESFPLTVTSAQKNPTAFYLCASSGRAGETQYFGPGTRLLVL.

CDR3 residues: CASSKGQGAEAGANVLTF. For the CDR3, the DNA is TGCGCCAGCAGCAAGGGACAGGGGGCGGAAGCTGGGGCCAACGTCCTGACTTTC. The chain links TRBV4-1 to TRBJ2-6; 12 positions match TRBD1. Unmatched junction bases numbered 7, after V lost 5 bases and J lost 2 bases. There are 18 residues in the CDR3. Germline assignment: CDR1 MGHRA and CDR2 YSYEKL.

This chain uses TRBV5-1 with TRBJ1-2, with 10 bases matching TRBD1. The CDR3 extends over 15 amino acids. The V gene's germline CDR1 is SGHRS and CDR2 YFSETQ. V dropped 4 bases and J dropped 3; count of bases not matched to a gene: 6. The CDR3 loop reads CASSTGQGKDYGYTF. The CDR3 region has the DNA TGCGCCAGCAGCACGGGACAGGGGAAGGACTATGGCTACACCTTC.

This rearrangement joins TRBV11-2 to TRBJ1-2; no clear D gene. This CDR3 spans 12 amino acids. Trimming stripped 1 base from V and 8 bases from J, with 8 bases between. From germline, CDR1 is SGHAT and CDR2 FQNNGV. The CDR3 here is CASSLGVRGYTF. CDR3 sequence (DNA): TGTGCCAGCAGCTTAGGTGTCCGGGGCTACACCTTC. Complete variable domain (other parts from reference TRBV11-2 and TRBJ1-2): EAGVAQSPRYKIIEKRQSVAFWCNPISGHATLYWYQQILGQGPKLLIQFQNNGVVDDSQLPKDRFSAERLKGVDSTLKIQPAKLEDSAVYLCASSLGVRGYTFGSGTRLTVV.

The CDR3 spells CASSPQGSGNTIYF. The DNA of the CDR3 is TGTGCCAGCAGCCCTCAGGGGTCCGGAAACACCATATATTTT. The chain employs TRBV7-9 and TRBJ1-3; D might be TRBD1 (6 bases). The CDR3 consists of 14 residues. Germline CDR1 SEHNR, CDR2 FQNEAQ (reference sequence). Trimming stripped 5 bases from V and 4 bases from J, with 12 bases between. Using reference TRBV7-9 and TRBJ1-3 for the parts outside the CDR3, the full variable domain is DTGVSQNPRHKITKRGQNVTFRCDPISEHNRLYWYRQTLGQGPEFLTYFQNEAQLEKSRLLSDRFSAERPKGSFSTLEIQRTEQGDSAMYLCASSPQGSGNTIYFGEGSWLTVV.